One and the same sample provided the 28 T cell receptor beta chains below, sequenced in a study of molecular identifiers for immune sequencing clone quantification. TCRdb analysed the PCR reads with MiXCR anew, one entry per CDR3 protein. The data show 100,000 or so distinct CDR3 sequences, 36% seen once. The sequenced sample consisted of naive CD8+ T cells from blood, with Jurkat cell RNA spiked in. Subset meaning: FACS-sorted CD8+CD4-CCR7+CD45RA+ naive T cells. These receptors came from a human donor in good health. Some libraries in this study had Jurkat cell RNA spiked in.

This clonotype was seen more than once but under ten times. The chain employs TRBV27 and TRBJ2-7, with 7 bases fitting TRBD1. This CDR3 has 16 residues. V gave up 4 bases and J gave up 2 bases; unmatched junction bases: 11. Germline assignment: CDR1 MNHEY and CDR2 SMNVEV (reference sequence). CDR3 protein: CASSSADRAAPYEQYF. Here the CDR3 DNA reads TGTGCCAGCAGTTCTGCTGACAGGGCGGCCCCCTACGAGCAGTACTTC.

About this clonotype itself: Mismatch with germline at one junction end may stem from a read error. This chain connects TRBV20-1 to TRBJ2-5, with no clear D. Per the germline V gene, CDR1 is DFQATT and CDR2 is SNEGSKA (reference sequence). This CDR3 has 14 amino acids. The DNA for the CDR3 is TGCAGTGCTAGAGATGAAGGCGGCCGCGAGACCCCGTACTTC. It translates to CSARDEGGRETPYF.

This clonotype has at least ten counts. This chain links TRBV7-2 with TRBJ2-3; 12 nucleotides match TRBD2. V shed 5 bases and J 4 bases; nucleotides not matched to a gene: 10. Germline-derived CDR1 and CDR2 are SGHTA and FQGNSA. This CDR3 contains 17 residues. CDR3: CASSAEVTSGSPDTQYF. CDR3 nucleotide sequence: TGTGCCAGCAGCGCAGAGGTGACTAGCGGGAGCCCAGATACGCAGTATTTT.

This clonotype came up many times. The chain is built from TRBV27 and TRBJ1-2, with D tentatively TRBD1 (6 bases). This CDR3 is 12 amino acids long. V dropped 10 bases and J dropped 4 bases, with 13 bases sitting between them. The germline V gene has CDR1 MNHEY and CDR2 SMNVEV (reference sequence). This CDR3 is CATLRGGYGYTF. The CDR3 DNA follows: TGTGCCACTTTGAGAGGGGGCTATGGCTACACCTTC.

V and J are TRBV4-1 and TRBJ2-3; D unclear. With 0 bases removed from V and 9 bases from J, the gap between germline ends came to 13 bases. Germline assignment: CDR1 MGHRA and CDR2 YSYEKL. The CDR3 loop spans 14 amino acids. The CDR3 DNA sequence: TGCGCCAGCAGCCAAGATAACGTGGGTTGGACGCAGTATTTT. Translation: CASSQDNVGWTQYF.

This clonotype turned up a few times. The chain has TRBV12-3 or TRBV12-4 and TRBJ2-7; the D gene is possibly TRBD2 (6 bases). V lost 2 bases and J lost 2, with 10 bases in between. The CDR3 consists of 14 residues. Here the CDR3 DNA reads TGTGCCAGCAGTTTAACGGAGGGTGCCTACGAGCAGTACTTC. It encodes CASSLTEGAYEQYF.

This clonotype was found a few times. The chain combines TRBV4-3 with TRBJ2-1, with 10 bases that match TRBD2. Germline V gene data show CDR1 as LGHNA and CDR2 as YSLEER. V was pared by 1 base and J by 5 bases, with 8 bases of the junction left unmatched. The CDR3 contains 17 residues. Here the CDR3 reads CASSQGEPGLANNEQFF. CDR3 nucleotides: TGCGCCAGCAGCCAAGGAGAACCGGGACTAGCGAACAATGAGCAGTTCTTC.

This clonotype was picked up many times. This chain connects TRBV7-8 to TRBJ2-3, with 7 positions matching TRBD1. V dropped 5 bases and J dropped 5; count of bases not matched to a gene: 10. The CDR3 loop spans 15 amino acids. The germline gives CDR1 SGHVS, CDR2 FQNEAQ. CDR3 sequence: CASSQTGPRLDTQYF. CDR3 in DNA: TGTGCCAGCAGCCAGACAGGGCCCAGGTTAGATACGCAGTATTTT.

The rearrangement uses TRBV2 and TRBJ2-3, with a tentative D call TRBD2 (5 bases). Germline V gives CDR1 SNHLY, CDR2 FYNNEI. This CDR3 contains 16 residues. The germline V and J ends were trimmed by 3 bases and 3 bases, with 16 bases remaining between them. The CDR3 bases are TGTGCCAGCAGTGATTGGGAGCGGAATGGAACAGATACGCAGTATTTT. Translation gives CASSDWERNGTDTQYF.

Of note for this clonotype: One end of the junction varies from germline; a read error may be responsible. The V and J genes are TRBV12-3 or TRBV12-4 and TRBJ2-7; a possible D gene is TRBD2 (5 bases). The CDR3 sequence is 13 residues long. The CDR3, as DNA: TGTGCCTGCAGTTCCCGGGGATCCTACGAGCAGTACTTC. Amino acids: CACSSRGSYEQYF.

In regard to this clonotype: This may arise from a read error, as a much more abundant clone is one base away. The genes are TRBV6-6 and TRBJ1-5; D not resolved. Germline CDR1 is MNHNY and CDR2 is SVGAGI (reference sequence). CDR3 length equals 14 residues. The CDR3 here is CASSYVLPNQPQQF. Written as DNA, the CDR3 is TGTGCCAGCAGTTACGTGTTACCCAATCAGCCCCAGCAGTTT.

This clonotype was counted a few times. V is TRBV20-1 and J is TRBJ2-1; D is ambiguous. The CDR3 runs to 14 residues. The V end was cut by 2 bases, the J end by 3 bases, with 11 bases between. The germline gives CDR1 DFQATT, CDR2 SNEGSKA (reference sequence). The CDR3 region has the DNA TGCAGTGCTAGAAGACCATTATTCTACAATGAGCAGTTCTTC. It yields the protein CSARRPLFYNEQFF.

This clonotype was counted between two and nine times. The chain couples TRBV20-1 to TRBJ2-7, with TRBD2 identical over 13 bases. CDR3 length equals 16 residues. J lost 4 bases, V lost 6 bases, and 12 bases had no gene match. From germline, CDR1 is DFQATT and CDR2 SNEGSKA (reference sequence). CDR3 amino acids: CSAAGLAGLGGYEQYF. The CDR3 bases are TGCAGTGCCGCGGGACTAGCGGGATTAGGAGGGTACGAGCAGTACTTC.

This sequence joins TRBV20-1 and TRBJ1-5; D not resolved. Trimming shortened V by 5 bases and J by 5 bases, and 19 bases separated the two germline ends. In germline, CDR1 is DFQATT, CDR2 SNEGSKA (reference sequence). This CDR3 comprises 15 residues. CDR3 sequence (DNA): TGCAGTGCTGTGCCGGGTGGCGGTTTGCATCAGCCCCAGCATTTT. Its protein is CSAVPGGGLHQPQHF.

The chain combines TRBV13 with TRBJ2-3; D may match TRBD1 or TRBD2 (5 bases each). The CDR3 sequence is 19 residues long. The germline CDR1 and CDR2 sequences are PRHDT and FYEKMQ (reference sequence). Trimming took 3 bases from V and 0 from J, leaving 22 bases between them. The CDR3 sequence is CASSLSTVTGPRSTDTQYF. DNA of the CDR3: TGTGCCAGCAGCTTGTCGACGGTAACGGGGCCGAGGAGCACAGATACGCAGTATTTT.

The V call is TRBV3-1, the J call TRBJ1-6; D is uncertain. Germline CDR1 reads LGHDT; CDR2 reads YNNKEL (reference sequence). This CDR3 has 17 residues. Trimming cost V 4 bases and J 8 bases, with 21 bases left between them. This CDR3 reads CASSRQTLTTRYSPLHF. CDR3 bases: TGTGCCAGCAGCCGTCAAACCCTAACGACAAGGTATTCACCCCTCCACTTT.

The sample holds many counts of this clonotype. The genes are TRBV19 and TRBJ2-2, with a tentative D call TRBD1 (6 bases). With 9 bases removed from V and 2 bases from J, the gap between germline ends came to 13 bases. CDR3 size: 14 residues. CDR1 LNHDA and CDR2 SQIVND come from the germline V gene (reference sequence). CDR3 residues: CASMTGLNTGELFF. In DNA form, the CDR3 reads TGTGCCAGCATGACAGGTCTTAACACCGGGGAGCTGTTTTTT.

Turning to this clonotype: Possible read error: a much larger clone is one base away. CDR3 in DNA: TGTGCCACCAGCATTCACAGGGGTAGTGTGCAGTTCTTC. Translation: CATSIHRGSVQFF. V is TRBV24-1 and J is TRBJ2-1, with 7 bases identical to TRBD1. The germline V gene encodes CDR1 KGHDR and CDR2 SFDVKD. This CDR3 has 13 residues. The J segment lost 12 bases and the V segment lost 7 bases, leaving 11 bases of the junction unmatched.

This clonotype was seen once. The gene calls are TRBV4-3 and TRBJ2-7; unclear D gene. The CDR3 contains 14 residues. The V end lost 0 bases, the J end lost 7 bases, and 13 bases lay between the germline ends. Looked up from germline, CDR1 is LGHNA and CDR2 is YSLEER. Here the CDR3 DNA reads TGCGCCAGCAGCCAAGACTGGCCAGGACGGGAGCAGTACTTC. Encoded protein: CASSQDWPGREQYF.

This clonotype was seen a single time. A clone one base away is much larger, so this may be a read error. The CDR3 protein is CASCPVGSYNEQFF. The CDR3 region has the DNA TGTGCCAGCTGCCCTGTCGGCTCCTACAATGAGCAGTTCTTC. V is TRBV7-2 and J is TRBJ2-1; D remains ambiguous. Trimming removed 8 bases from V and 0 bases from J, with 11 bases in between. The germline gives CDR1 SGHTA, CDR2 FQGNSA. The CDR3 has 14 amino acids.

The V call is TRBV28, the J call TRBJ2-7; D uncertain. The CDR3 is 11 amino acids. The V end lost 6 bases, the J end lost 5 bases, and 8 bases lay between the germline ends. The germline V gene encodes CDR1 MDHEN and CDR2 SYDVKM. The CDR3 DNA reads TGTGCCAGCAGCCCGTGGAACGAGCAGTACTTC. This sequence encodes CASSPWNEQYF.

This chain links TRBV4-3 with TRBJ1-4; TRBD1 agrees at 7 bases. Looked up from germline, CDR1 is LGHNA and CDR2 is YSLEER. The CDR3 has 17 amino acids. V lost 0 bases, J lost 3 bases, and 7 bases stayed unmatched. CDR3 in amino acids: CASSQDRAGGSNEKLFF. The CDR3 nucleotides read TGCGCCAGCAGCCAAGATCGGGCAGGGGGGTCTAATGAAAAACTGTTTTTT.

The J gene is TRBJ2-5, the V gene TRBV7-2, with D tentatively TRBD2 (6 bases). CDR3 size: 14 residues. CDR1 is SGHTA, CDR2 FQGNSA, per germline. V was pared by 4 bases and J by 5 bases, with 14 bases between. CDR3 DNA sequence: TGTGCCAGCAGCTCCAACGGGGGTCGGGAGACCCAGTACTTC. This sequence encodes CASSSNGGRETQYF. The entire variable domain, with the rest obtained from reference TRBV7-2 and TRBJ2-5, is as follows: GAGVSQSPSNKVTEKGKDVELRCDPISGHTALYWYRQSLGQGLEFLIYFQGNSAPDKSGLPSDRFSAERTGGSVSTLTIQRTQQEDSAVYLCASSSNGGRETQYFGPGTRLLVL.

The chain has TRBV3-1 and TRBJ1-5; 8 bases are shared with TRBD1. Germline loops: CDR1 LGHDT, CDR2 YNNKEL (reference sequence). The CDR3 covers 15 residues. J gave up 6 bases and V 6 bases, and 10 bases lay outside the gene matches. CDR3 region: CASRDGQGIGQPQHF. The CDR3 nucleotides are TGTGCCAGCAGAGACGGACAGGGTATAGGTCAGCCCCAGCATTTT.

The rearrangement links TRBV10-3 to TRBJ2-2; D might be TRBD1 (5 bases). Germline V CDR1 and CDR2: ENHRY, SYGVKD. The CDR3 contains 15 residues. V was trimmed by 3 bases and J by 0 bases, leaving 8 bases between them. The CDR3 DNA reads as TGTGCCATCAGTGATGGGGCTCCGAACACCGGGGAGCTGTTTTTT. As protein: CAISDGAPNTGELFF.

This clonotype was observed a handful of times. CDR3 DNA: TGTGCCAGCAGTTTAGCGGCCGGGAATGAGCAGTTCTTC. Residues: CASSLAAGNEQFF. The chain has TRBV28 and TRBJ2-1; unclear D gene. Germline lookup yields CDR1 MDHEN and CDR2 SYDVKM. V lost 2 bases and J lost 7, with 9 bases in between. This CDR3 has 13 residues.

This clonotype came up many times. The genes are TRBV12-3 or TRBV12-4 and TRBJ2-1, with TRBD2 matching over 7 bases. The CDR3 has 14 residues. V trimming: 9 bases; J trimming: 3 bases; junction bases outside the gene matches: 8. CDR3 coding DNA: TGTGCCAGTTCCGAGACTAGCCTCTACAATGAGCAGTTCTTC. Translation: CASSETSLYNEQFF.

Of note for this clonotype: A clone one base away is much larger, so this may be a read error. Written as DNA, the CDR3 is TGTGCCAGCAGGGGGGGGACAGGGGAACAGCCCCAGTATTTT. It yields the protein CASRGGTGEQPQYF. The gene calls are TRBV28 and TRBJ1-5; 10 nucleotides agree with TRBD1. The J call may be wrong; the DNA end is better matched by TRBJ2-3. The CDR3 covers 14 residues. CDR1 MDHEN and CDR2 SYDVKM come from the germline V gene.